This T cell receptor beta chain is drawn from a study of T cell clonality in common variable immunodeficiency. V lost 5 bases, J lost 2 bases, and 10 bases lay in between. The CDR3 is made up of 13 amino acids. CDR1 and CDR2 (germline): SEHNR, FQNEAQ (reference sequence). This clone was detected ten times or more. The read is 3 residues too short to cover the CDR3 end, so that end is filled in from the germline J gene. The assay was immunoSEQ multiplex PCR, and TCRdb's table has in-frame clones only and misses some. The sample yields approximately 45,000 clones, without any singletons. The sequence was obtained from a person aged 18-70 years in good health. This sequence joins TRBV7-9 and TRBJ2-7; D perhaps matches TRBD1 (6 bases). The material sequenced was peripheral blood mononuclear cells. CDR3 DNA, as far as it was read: TGTGCCAGCAGCCCCGGGACACCCTACGAG. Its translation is CASSPGTPYE. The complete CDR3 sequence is CASSPGTPYEQYF.